The present entry profiles one T cell receptor (beta chain) with its context. The antigen is undetermined. The source of the sample is a study of T cell responses to AZD1222 COVID-19 vaccine. At the level of the study: Recipients boosted at about 4 weeks or about 12 weeks are pooled. The study's findings and limits: Just 5 to 7 people given AZD1222 tested seropositive at baseline. The repertoires were collected only after the peak T cell response.

Libraries were prepared by immunoSEQ multiplex PCR; TCRdb keeps only in-frame clonotypes and omits some of them. The repertoire holds approximately 100,000 clones, with approximately 84% as singletons. V was trimmed by 1 base and J by 2 bases, leaving 12 bases between them. The CDR3 consists of 15 residues. Germline values: CDR1 SGHAT, CDR2 FQNNGV. This rearrangement joins TRBV11-2 to TRBJ2-7; no reliable D call. The material was peripheral blood, obtained on day 0 of AZD1222 vaccination. The sequence was obtained from an adult in good health. The DNA for the CDR3 is TGTGCCAGCAGCTTAGTCTCAAGCCCTCCCTACGAGCAGTACTTC. This translates into CASSLVSSPPYEQYF. Full variable domain (remainder filled in from reference TRBV11-2 and TRBJ2-7): EAGVAQSPRYKIIEKRQSVAFWCNPISGHATLYWYQQILGQGPKLLIQFQNNGVVDDSQLPKDRFSAERLKGVDSTLKIQPAKLEDSAVYLCASSLVSSPPYEQYFGPGTRLTVT.